One sample yielded the 22 T cell receptor beta chains listed below, sequenced in a study of T cell changes during pregnancy in multiple sclerosis. Sequenced by immunoSEQ multiplex PCR; TCRdb stores in-frame clones only, minus some. The sample comprises 75,000 to 95,000 clones, around 93% of which are singletons, and approximately 2.4% rests with the top ten. Sample: peripheral blood, taken in the second trimester of pregnancy. The source of these receptors is a female donor with multiple sclerosis, enrolled in a pregnancy study.

Written as DNA, the CDR3 is TGTGCCAGCTCACCGTCGACTAGCGTGAGCTCCTACGAGCAGTACTTC. Protein sequence: CASSPSTSVSSYEQYF. The chain is built from TRBV18 and TRBJ2-7, with TRBD2 identical over 8 bases. V lost 3 bases and J lost 0; bases outside the gene matches: 7. Per the germline V gene, CDR1 is KGHSH and CDR2 is LQKENI. This CDR3 is built from 16 residues.

This chain uses TRBV29-1 with TRBJ2-1, with D possibly being TRBD1 (5 bases). V was trimmed by 4 bases and J by 0 bases, leaving 7 bases between them. Germline CDR1 reads SQVTM; CDR2 reads ANQGSEA. The CDR3 loop spans 13 amino acids. The CDR3 is CSVAQGSYNEQFF. The CDR3 nucleotides are TGCAGCGTTGCCCAGGGCTCCTACAATGAGCAGTTCTTC.

The chain couples TRBV7-9 to TRBJ2-2; D uncertain. Germline V CDR1 and CDR2: SEHNR, FQNEAQ (reference sequence). Deletions cut 3 bases from V and 5 bases from J, with 10 bases between. This CDR3 comprises 14 residues. The CDR3: CASSFVQTTGELFF. In DNA, the CDR3 is TGTGCCAGCAGCTTTGTACAGACGACCGGGGAGCTGTTTTTT. Looking up the rest from reference TRBV7-9 and TRBJ2-2 gives the full variable domain: DTGVSQNPRHKITKRGQNVTFRCDPISEHNRLYWYRQTLGQGPEFLTYFQNEAQLEKSRLLSDRFSAERPKGSFSTLEIQRTEQGDSAMYLCASSFVQTTGELFFGEGSRLTVL.

CDR3 nucleotide sequence: TGTGCCAGCAGCCAAGCCAGCGTCCGGGACAGAAATTCACCCCTCCACTTT. It translates to CASSQASVRDRNSPLHF. V usage is TRBV4-2 and J usage is TRBJ1-6, with 7 bases that match TRBD1. CDR3 size: 17 residues. The trim removed 1 base at V and 7 bases at J, leaving 10 bases unmatched. CDR1 is LGHNA, CDR2 YNFKEQ, per germline.

CDR3 region: CASSYRQKGYNEQFF. In nucleotides, the CDR3 is TGTGCCAGCAGTTACAGACAGAAGGGGTACAATGAGCAGTTCTTC. The rearrangement uses TRBV6-6 and TRBJ2-1; tentatively, D is TRBD1 (5 bases). V gave up 2 bases and J gave up 4 bases, with 12 bases separating them. The germline CDR1 and CDR2 sequences are MNHNY and SVGAGI (reference sequence). The CDR3 has 15 amino acids.

CDR3 DNA: TGTGCCACCAGCAGAGCGGGCAGGGCCATTGAAGCTTTCTTT. This sequence encodes CATSRAGRAIEAFF. The J gene is TRBJ1-1, the V gene TRBV15, with a tentative D call TRBD1 (5 bases). Germline V gene data show CDR1 as LNHNV and CDR2 as YYDKDF (reference sequence). The V end was cut by 1 base, the J end by 7 bases, with 13 bases between. This CDR3 is 14 amino acids long.

The V and J genes are TRBV18 and TRBJ2-2; D ambiguous. This CDR3 is 14 amino acids long. Trimming removed 3 bases at V and 4 bases at J, with 9 bases between. Per germline, CDR1 KGHSH and CDR2 LQKENI. The CDR3 DNA reads as TGTGCCAGCTCACCGCCGAGTGGCACCGGGGAGCTGTTTTTT. It specifies CASSPPSGTGELFF.

The rearrangement joins TRBV12-5 to TRBJ2-2; no clear D. This CDR3 region has 17 residues. CDR1 is LGHNT and CDR2 is FRNRAP in the germline V gene. Trimming removed 2 bases at V and 6 bases at J, with 19 bases between. The CDR3 DNA is TGTGCTAGTGGTTTGTATCCGGGTCCAAGCGTGGCCGGGGAGCTGTTTTTT. Amino acids: CASGLYPGPSVAGELFF.

The chain combines TRBV6-5 with TRBJ1-2, with D possibly TRBD1 on 5 matching bases. The germline V gene has CDR1 MNHEY and CDR2 SVGAGI. Trimming stripped 0 bases from V and 6 bases from J, with 11 bases between. The CDR3 consists of 14 residues. The CDR3 sequence is CASSYSEGSDGYTF. The DNA of the CDR3 is TGTGCCAGCAGTTACTCGGAGGGGTCCGATGGCTACACCTTC.

V gene TRBV19 combines with J gene TRBJ2-5; D uncertain. Germline CDR1 reads LNHDA; CDR2 reads SQIVND (reference sequence). This CDR3 is built from 13 residues. Trimming shortened V by 6 bases and J by 8 bases, and 16 bases separated the two germline ends. The CDR3 here is CASSSRRDTTQYF. The CDR3 region has the DNA TGTGCCAGTAGCTCCCGACGAGACACTACCCAGTACTTC.

The chain links TRBV19 to TRBJ2-7; tentatively, D is TRBD1 (6 bases). The CDR3 consists of 15 residues. The germline gives CDR1 LNHDA, CDR2 SQIVND (reference sequence). V was pared by 6 bases and J by 3 bases, with 18 bases between. For the CDR3, the DNA is TGTGCCAGTAGCGCGCTTACAGGGACCTACTACGAGCAGTACTTC. Translation: CASSALTGTYYEQYF.

This clone was recorded only once. This rearrangement joins TRBV4-1 to TRBJ2-7; 9 nucleotides agree with TRBD2. Germline CDR1 and CDR2: MGHRA and YSYEKL. V lost 0 bases, J lost 2 bases, and 2 bases stayed unmatched. CDR3 size: 15 residues. CDR3 DNA sequence: TGCGCCAGCAGCCAAGATCGGACTAGCGCCTACGAGCAGTACTTC. Amino acid sequence: CASSQDRTSAYEQYF.

The chain employs TRBV19 and TRBJ1-1; no clear D. Germline V gives CDR1 LNHDA, CDR2 SQIVND (reference sequence). This CDR3 has 17 residues. The V and J ends lost 0 bases and 1 base respectively, with 15 bases between them. The CDR3 spells CASSIDGFTATNTEAFF. In DNA, the CDR3 is TGTGCCAGTAGTATAGACGGGTTTACTGCTACGAACACTGAAGCTTTCTTT.

This clone has only one observation. V and J are TRBV7-8 and TRBJ1-1; 8 positions match TRBD1. J lost 1 base, V lost 5 bases, and 12 bases had no gene match. CDR1 and CDR2 (germline): SGHVS, FQNEAQ. The CDR3 is made up of 17 amino acids. CDR3: CASSPNPGTGENTEAFF. In DNA form, the CDR3 reads TGTGCCAGCAGCCCTAATCCCGGGACAGGCGAGAACACTGAAGCTTTCTTT. Based on the CDR3 plus reference TRBV7-8 and TRBJ1-1, the full variable domain is GAGVSQSPRYKVAKRGQDVALRCDPISGHVSLFWYQQALGQGPEFLTYFQNEAQLDKSGLPSDRFFAERPEGSVSTLKIQRTQQEDSAVYLCASSPNPGTGENTEAFFGQGTRLTVV.

This clone came up a few times. This chain joins TRBV5-6 and TRBJ1-3; unclear D gene. Germline V gene sequence: CDR1 SGHDT, CDR2 YYEEEE. The V gene lost 4 bases and the J gene lost 9 bases, with 14 bases spanning the gap. This CDR3 region has 13 residues. In DNA form, the CDR3 reads TGTGCCAGCAGCACTACTCTGCGTGGCACCATATATTTT. Translating it yields CASSTTLRGTIYF.

The J gene is TRBJ1-4, the V gene TRBV7-2; D gene ambiguous. Germline V gene lookup returns CDR1 SGHTA and CDR2 FQGNSA. V lost 7 bases and J 8 bases, leaving 14 bases between the germline ends. The CDR3 has 13 amino acids. CDR3 sequence reads: CASNIRSGEKLFF. The CDR3 DNA reads TGTGCCAGCAATATTCGGTCGGGAGAAAAACTGTTTTTT.

The chain links TRBV4-2 to TRBJ1-2, with D unclear. Germline assignment: CDR1 LGHNA and CDR2 YNFKEQ. This CDR3 has 13 residues. V gave up 0 bases and J gave up 8 bases, with 10 bases separating them. This chain's CDR3 is CASSQDSGVGYTF. The DNA of the CDR3 is TGTGCCAGCAGCCAAGATAGCGGAGTCGGCTACACCTTC.

This chain uses TRBV7-6 with TRBJ2-7; perhaps TRBD1 as D (6 bases). The CDR3 spans 15 residues. The germline V and J ends were trimmed by 6 bases and 5 bases, with 20 bases remaining between them. The V gene's germline CDR1 is SGHVS and CDR2 FNYEAQ. The CDR3 is CASRQQGLAQDEQYF. In DNA, the CDR3 is TGTGCCAGCAGGCAACAGGGTTTGGCCCAAGACGAGCAGTACTTC.

This chain uses TRBV2 with TRBJ1-4; D may be TRBD1 (6 bases). The CDR3 is made up of 15 amino acids. Germline values: CDR1 SNHLY, CDR2 FYNNEI. Trimming removed 11 bases at V and 0 bases at J, with 16 bases between. Written as DNA, the CDR3 is TGTGCCGGAAGAACAGGGACGGCAACTAATGAAAAACTGTTTTTT. Amino acids: CAGRTGTATNEKLFF.

This chain connects TRBV19 to TRBJ1-2, with D possibly matching TRBD1 (6 bases). Germline V gene lookup returns CDR1 LNHDA and CDR2 SQIVND (reference sequence). This CDR3 has 13 residues. The V end was cut by 5 bases, the J end by 2 bases, with 9 bases between. The CDR3, as DNA: TGTGCCAGTAGTGAGACAGGCAACTATGGCTACACCTTC. Translated: CASSETGNYGYTF.

The rearrangement uses TRBV5-1 and TRBJ1-4, with 7 bases aligning to TRBD1. Losses at the gene ends were 0 bases for V and 10 bases for J; bases not matched to a gene: 6. Per germline, CDR1 SGHRS and CDR2 YFSETQ. This CDR3 has 14 residues. CDR3 sequence reads: CASSLEGARVKLFF. The CDR3 DNA sequence: TGCGCCAGCAGCTTGGAGGGGGCGCGGGTAAAACTGTTTTTT.

The rearrangement joins TRBV5-1 to TRBJ1-2; D perhaps matches TRBD1 (6 bases). CDR1 is SGHRS, CDR2 YFSETQ, per germline. Trimming removed 5 bases from V and 4 bases from J, with 18 bases in between. The CDR3 loop spans 15 amino acids. The CDR3 region has the DNA TGCGCCAGCAGTCAACAACAGGGCTCACCCTATGGCTACACCTTC. Translation gives CASSQQQGSPYGYTF.